Listed below are T cell receptor beta chains from one sample, sequenced in a study of cytomegalovirus exposure and HLA in healthy donors. The repertoire was sequenced with immunoSEQ multiplex PCR; TCRdb's copy has only in-frame clones and lacks some. The profile shows under 100,000 clones, 77% of them singletons. Sequencing was done on a sample of PBMCs. These receptors were taken from a boy aged 5-17 years in good health and CMV-seronegative. Each CDR3 is given without its conserved first and last residue. D genes are given only for firm matches.

>TRBV19|TRBJ1-5|.
ASSIVEGPNQPQH
>TRBV19|TRBJ1-3|TRBD1
ASSIEEDRGRHSGNTIY
>TRBV2|TRBJ1-6|TRBD1
ASSTEPGQGSSPLH
>TRBV6-1|TRBJ2-2|TRBD2
ASSEIKRDNTGELF
>TRBV29-1|TRBJ2-1|.
SVERSSYNEQF
>TRBV4-3|TRBJ1-4|.
ASSQERVPTTNEKLF
>TRBV4-2|TRBJ1-3|TRBD1
ASSQVGTANSGNTIY
>TRBV7-2|TRBJ2-3|TRBD1
ASSKGPGQGEY
>TRBV12-5|TRBJ1-1|.
ASGLGHPNTEAF
>TRBV7-9|TRBJ1-2|TRBD1
ASSQHRDREDGYT
>TRBV4-1|TRBJ1-5|.
ASSQVRDYSNQPQH
>TRBV15|TRBJ2-3|TRBD2
ATSLAGEPHDTQY
>TRBV19|TRBJ1-3|.
ASHRTGNTIY
>TRBV25-1|TRBJ2-2|.
ASSDRLAGGELF
>TRBV5-1|TRBJ1-1|TRBD1
ASSLGGQGATEAF
>TRBV6-1|TRBJ2-1|TRBD2
ASQGRTSEYNEQF
>TRBV27|TRBJ2-3|.
ASRDSPTDTQY
>TRBV20-1|TRBJ2-3|.
SATGTDTQY
>TRBV4-3|TRBJ2-7|TRBD1
ASSQDWGQGAYEQY
>TRBV5-4|TRBJ1-4|.
ASSLRVRGSTNEKLF
>TRBV11-2|TRBJ2-7|.
ASSLSEGGAAEQY
>TRBV30|TRBJ1-1|.
AWSVSSGFTEAF
>TRBV28|TRBJ1-2|.
ASTYQANYGYT
>TRBV27|TRBJ1-1|.
ASSQDRANTEAF
>TRBV7-2|TRBJ1-6|.
ASSFGPRLYNSPLH
>TRBV19|TRBJ1-1|.
ASRLGLGTEAF
>TRBV25-1|TRBJ2-5|TRBD1
ASSRDRKETQY
>TRBV5-1|TRBJ1-1|.
ASSLVPGSEAF
>TRBV7-6|TRBJ1-4|.
ASSLVAGPNEKLF
>TRBV6-5|TRBJ2-2|.
ASSYARNTGELF
>TRBV5-4|TRBJ2-6|.
ASRPQAPGANVLT
>TRBV18|TRBJ2-2|.
ASSPGVTGELF
>TRBV6-5|TRBJ2-7|.
ASSPPGRAYEQY
>TRBV7-2|TRBJ1-5|TRBD1
ASSLKGGDQPQH
>TRBV27|TRBJ1-1|.
ASSRTARPEAF
>TRBV9|TRBJ2-7|TRBD2
ASSVALTSGTYEQY
>TRBV2|TRBJ2-7|TRBD2
ASKTSETSYEQY
>TRBV19|TRBJ1-1|TRBD1
ASSIRTGANTEAF
>TRBV4-1|TRBJ1-6|.
ASSLRGGDYNSPLH
>TRBV29-1|TRBJ1-4|TRBD1
SALSGTGNEKLF
>TRBV5-1|TRBJ2-6|.
ASSPGGSGANVLT
>TRBV11-3|TRBJ2-1|TRBD2
ASSHPFASGSNEQF
>TRBV28|TRBJ2-7|.
ASSQGLKEQY
>TRBV14|TRBJ1-2|.
ASSQGGPSGHGYT
>TRBV2|TRBJ2-7|TRBD2
ASSAGLAGTPEQY